This entry describes one TCR beta chain. Antigen unknown. This sample was included in a study of shared clonotypes between healthy human individuals. Study donors comprised healthy, HIV-negative adults devoid of recent acute infection or vaccination. General study findings and limits: Against clonotypes common to all four donors, non-shared ones had lower generation probabilities.

Researchers ran the assay at a deep level. The method was immunoSEQ multiplex PCR; TCRdb's version includes in-frame clones alone and lacks a portion of them. The sample shows about 2,500,000 clones, around nine tenths of them seen only once. This TCR was sampled from a man younger than 35 in good health. Source material: naive CD4+ T cells sorted from blood. Described subset: CD45RA+ positively selected.

The CDR3 here is CASSIQTGMNTEAFF. As DNA, the CDR3 is TGTGCCAGCAGCATCCAGACAGGTATGAACACTGAAGCTTTCTTT. The J gene is TRBJ1-1, the V gene TRBV9; a possible D gene is TRBD1 (6 bases). This CDR3 has 15 amino acids. Germline-derived CDR1 and CDR2 are SGDLS and YYNGEE. V lost 4 bases and J lost 0, with 13 bases in between.